Listed here are 19 T cell receptor beta chains from one sample, sequenced in a study of response to subunit inactivated influenza vaccine. TCRdb itself ran the RT-PCR reads through MiXCR, one entry per CDR3 protein. Of 450,000 to 550,000 distinct CDR3 sequences detected, around 25% appear once; the ten largest clones hold less than 2.5%. The specimen was CD4+ T cells sorted from PBMCs, collected approximately 5 days after vaccination. These receptors all stem from a man between 50 and 59 years old who received an inactivated influenza vaccine.

In its sample, this clonotype was seen a few times. V and J are TRBV20-1 and TRBJ2-2; no firm D call. The V gene's germline CDR1 is DFQATT and CDR2 SNEGSKA (reference sequence). Trimming shortened V by 0 bases and J by 3 bases, and 5 bases separated the two germline ends. This CDR3 spans 13 amino acids. The CDR3 protein is CSARDVYTGELFF. The CDR3 DNA reads as TGCAGTGCTAGAGATGTGTACACCGGGGAGCTGTTTTTT.

This clonotype showed up many times. This chain connects TRBV20-1 to TRBJ1-5; 9 bases fit TRBD1. After removal of 6 bases from V and 6 bases from J, the junction contained 9 bases not matched to a gene. Germline loops: CDR1 DFQATT, CDR2 SNEGSKA (reference sequence). This CDR3 spans 14 amino acids. This chain's CDR3 is CSAGGQGKTQPQHF. The CDR3 coding sequence is TGCAGTGCGGGGGGACAGGGCAAAACTCAGCCCCAGCATTTT.

The chain couples TRBV3-1 to TRBJ2-2; D is uncertain. The CDR3 spans 13 residues. The germline V gene encodes CDR1 LGHDT and CDR2 YNNKEL (reference sequence). Trimming removed 2 bases from V and 4 bases from J, with 5 bases in between. This CDR3 is CASSQTSTGELFF. CDR3 nucleotides: TGTGCCAGCAGCCAAACAAGCACCGGGGAGCTGTTTTTT.

This rearrangement joins TRBV20-1 to TRBJ2-7; TRBD2 matches at 7 bases. Trimming removed 3 bases from V and 3 bases from J; junction bases left unmatched: 8. CDR1 is DFQATT and CDR2 is SNEGSKA in the germline V gene (reference sequence). This CDR3 is 14 amino acids long. The CDR3 DNA reads TGCAGTGCTAGCTGGGGACTACCTGACTACGAGCAGTACTTC. Its translation: CSASWGLPDYEQYF.

Only a few counts were recorded for this clonotype. The rearrangement links TRBV10-3 to TRBJ1-1, with D hard to call. The germline gives CDR1 ENHRY, CDR2 SYGVKD. The CDR3 loop spans 14 amino acids. Trimming left V 4 bases short and J 4 bases short, with 13 bases between. CDR3: CAISGGGGSTEAFF. In DNA form, the CDR3 reads TGTGCCATCAGTGGAGGAGGAGGGAGCACTGAAGCTTTCTTT.

V is TRBV28 and J is TRBJ1-5; possibly TRBD1 for D (6 bases). CDR3 length: 15 residues. CDR1 and CDR2 (germline): MDHEN, SYDVKM. V was pared by 7 bases and J by 6 bases, with 19 bases between. For the CDR3, the DNA is TGTGCCAGCACCCGCGGGGGGCGGGAAGGTCAGCCCCAGCATTTT. It translates to CASTRGGREGQPQHF. Variable domain in full (rest from reference TRBV28 and TRBJ1-5): DVKVTQSSRYLVKRTGEKVFLECVQDMDHENMFWYRQDPGLGLRLIYFSYDVKMKEKGDIPEGYSVSREKKERFSLILESASTNQTSMYLCASTRGGREGQPQHFGDGTRLSIL.

This chain links TRBV20-1 with TRBJ1-4, with 8 bases fitting TRBD1. Germline V gives CDR1 DFQATT, CDR2 SNEGSKA (reference sequence). The length of the CDR3 is 13 residues. With V trimmed by 5 bases and J by 4 bases, 3 bases remained unmatched. CDR3 loop: CSALTGGNEKLFF. The DNA for the CDR3 is TGCAGTGCTCTTACAGGGGGTAATGAAAAACTGTTTTTT.

This clonotype was detected a few times. V usage is TRBV4-2 and J usage is TRBJ2-7; 10 bases are shared with TRBD1. V gave up 4 bases and J gave up 7 bases; unmatched junction bases: 10. The germline CDR1 and CDR2 sequences are LGHNA and YNFKEQ. This CDR3 contains 15 residues. The CDR3 protein is CASSPPTGTGDEQYF. DNA of the CDR3: TGTGCCAGCAGCCCTCCAACCGGGACAGGGGATGAGCAGTACTTC.

This clonotype turned up a few times. V gene TRBV4-3 combines with J gene TRBJ2-5, with D uncertain. The V end lost 1 base, the J end lost 4 bases, and 7 bases lay between the germline ends. Per germline, CDR1 LGHNA and CDR2 YSLEER. The CDR3 runs to 13 residues. The CDR3 is CASSQATRETQYF. CDR3 nucleotides: TGCGCCAGCAGCCAAGCGACGCGAGAGACCCAGTACTTC.

The genes are TRBV6-5 and TRBJ1-2, with 7 bases lining up with TRBD1. This CDR3 comprises 14 residues. V was pared by 4 bases and J by 8 bases, with 10 bases of the junction left unmatched. The germline V gene has CDR1 MNHEY and CDR2 SVGAGI. The CDR3 sequence: CASSWGQTLGGYTF. The DNA of the CDR3 is TGTGCCAGCAGTTGGGGACAGACCCTCGGAGGCTACACCTTC.

The chain has TRBV29-1 and TRBJ2-5, with 9 bases aligning to TRBD2. After removal of 7 bases from V and 4 bases from J, the junction contained 10 bases not matched to a gene. The V gene's germline CDR1 is SQVTM and CDR2 ANQGSEA. The CDR3 length is 14 residues. The CDR3 loop reads CSARSGGQLETQYF. The CDR3 coding sequence is TGCAGCGCTCGTAGCGGGGGCCAACTAGAGACCCAGTACTTC. Full variable domain (remainder filled in from reference TRBV29-1 and TRBJ2-5): SAVISQKPSRDICQRGTSLTIQCQVDSQVTMMFWYRQQPGQSLTLIATANQGSEATYESGFVIDKFPISRPNLTFSTLTVSNMSPEDSSIYLCSARSGGQLETQYFGPGTRLLVL.

There are a few counts of this clonotype. The gene calls are TRBV11-2 and TRBJ2-5; 8 bases align to TRBD1. CDR3 length: 16 residues. In germline, CDR1 is SGHAT, CDR2 FQNNGV. V gave up 5 bases and J gave up 1 base; unmatched junction bases: 9. CDR3 nucleotides: TGTGCCAGCAGCCCAAGGACAGGGATCACCCAAGAGACCCAGTACTTC. Protein sequence: CASSPRTGITQETQYF.

The CDR3 protein is CSVEDLRRGMQFF. The DNA of the CDR3 is TGCAGCGTTGAAGATCTTAGGAGGGGCATGCAGTTCTTC. The V gene is TRBV29-1, the J gene TRBJ2-1; a possible D gene is TRBD2 (6 bases). The germline V gene encodes CDR1 SQVTM and CDR2 ANQGSEA. This CDR3 region has 13 residues. Trimming pared 0 bases from V and 12 bases from J, leaving 15 bases between.

Only a few counts were recorded for this clonotype. The V call is TRBV7-2, the J call TRBJ2-5; 10 nucleotides match TRBD2. V lost 1 base and J lost 4; bases outside the gene matches: 9. Germline CDR1 and CDR2: SGHTA and FQGNSA. The CDR3 sequence is 17 residues long. CDR3 in DNA: TGTGCCAGCAGCTTAGGATTCAGCGGGAGGGAGAGAGAGACCCAGTACTTC. Amino acid sequence: CASSLGFSGRERETQYF.

This clonotype was counted between two and nine times. The chain uses TRBV5-1 and TRBJ2-1; D is unresolved. CDR1 is SGHRS and CDR2 is YFSETQ in the germline V gene. The CDR3 spans 15 residues. With 0 bases removed from V and 0 bases from J, the gap between germline ends came to 7 bases. The CDR3 nucleotides are TGCGCCAGCAGCTTGGGCCCCGTCTCCTACAATGAGCAGTTCTTC. Residues: CASSLGPVSYNEQFF.

CDR3 in DNA: TGCAGTGCCGACGGGGGAGCCAACAATGAGCAGTTCTTC. As protein: CSADGGANNEQFF. The chain uses TRBV20-1 and TRBJ2-1; a weak D match, TRBD2 (6 bases). V was clipped by 6 bases and J by 5 bases, with 14 bases between them. Germline V gives CDR1 DFQATT, CDR2 SNEGSKA (reference sequence). The CDR3 length is 13 residues.

The chain is built from TRBV7-8 and TRBJ1-1; 7 bases match TRBD1. This CDR3 is 17 amino acids long. The V and J ends lost 1 base and 0 bases, in that order; junction bases with no gene match: 8. Germline lookup yields CDR1 SGHVS and CDR2 FQNEAQ. CDR3 bases: TGTGCCAGCAGCTTAGTGAGGGGGCGGCAACTGAACACTGAAGCTTTCTTT. It translates to CASSLVRGRQLNTEAFF.

This clonotype has only a few counts. The CDR3 coding sequence is TGTGCCAGCAGCTTGTCCCCAGGGAGCGGGGGGGCCTACAATGAGCAGTTCTTC. Translating it yields CASSLSPGSGGAYNEQFF. The chain joins TRBV5-5 to TRBJ2-1, with 10 bases that match TRBD2. The CDR3 has 18 residues. J was trimmed by 2 bases and V by 1 base; bases with no gene match: 9. Germline CDR1 is SGHKS and CDR2 is YYEKEE (reference sequence).

This chain links TRBV29-1 with TRBJ2-1; D is unresolved. The CDR3 covers 13 residues. V lost 5 bases and J 8 bases, leaving 16 bases between the germline ends. Germline V gene data show CDR1 as SQVTM and CDR2 as ANQGSEA. CDR3 sequence: CSVSMGPEHEQFF. In DNA form, the CDR3 reads TGCAGCGTTTCTATGGGCCCCGAGCATGAGCAGTTCTTC.